The clone carrying this T cell receptor (beta chain) came up once. Its specificity is unknown. The PCR ran on 60 Vbeta and 13 Jbeta primers. Sequenced by immunoSEQ multiplex PCR; TCRdb stores in-frame clones only, minus some. The sample holds some 140,000 clones, 55% to 75% seen once. The source of the sample is a study of cytomegalovirus exposure and HLA in healthy donors. Study-wide background: Some 85 million unique TCRs, all from HLA-typed donors, were included in an early release of the data.

Study conclusions and caveats: A later look showed TCR association rates differing by HLA locus, highest for DRB1 and lowest for HLA-C. In a later analysis, at a false discovery rate of 0.05, over 15,000 TCR beta sequences were associated with HLA alleles.

CDR3 length: 15 residues. Trimming cost V 0 bases and J 8 bases, with 12 bases left between them. Germline V gives CDR1 SGHRS, CDR2 YFSETQ. The source material was PBMCs. The chain carries TRBV5-1 and TRBJ1-6, with D hard to call. The clonotype comes from a man aged 50-60 years in good health and CMV-seropositive. The CDR3 is CASSLAGGEYSPLHF. CDR3 nucleotide sequence: TGCGCCAGCAGCTTGGCCGGTGGTGAATATTCACCCCTCCACTTT.